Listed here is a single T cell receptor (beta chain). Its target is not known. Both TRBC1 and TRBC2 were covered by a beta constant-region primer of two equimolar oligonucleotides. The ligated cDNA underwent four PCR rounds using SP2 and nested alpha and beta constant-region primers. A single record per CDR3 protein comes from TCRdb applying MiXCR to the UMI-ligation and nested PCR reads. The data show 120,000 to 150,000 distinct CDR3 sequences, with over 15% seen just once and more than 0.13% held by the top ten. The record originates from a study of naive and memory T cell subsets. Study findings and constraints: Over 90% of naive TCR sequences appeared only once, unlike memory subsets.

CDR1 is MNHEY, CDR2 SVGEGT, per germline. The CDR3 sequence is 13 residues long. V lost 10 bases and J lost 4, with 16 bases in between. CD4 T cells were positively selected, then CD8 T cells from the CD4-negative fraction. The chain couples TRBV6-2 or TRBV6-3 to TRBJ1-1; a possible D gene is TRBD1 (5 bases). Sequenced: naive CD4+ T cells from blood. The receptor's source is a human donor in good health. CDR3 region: CATSTRVATEAFF. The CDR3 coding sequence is TGTGCCACCTCGACCAGGGTTGCCACTGAAGCTTTCTTT.